Following are 5 T cell receptor beta chains from one sample sequenced in a study of blood T cell repertoires in COVID-19. The protocol was immunoSEQ multiplex PCR, while the TCRdb copy is restricted to in-frame clones and leaves out a portion. This table has roughly 290,000 clones, 90% appearing once. The sequencing input was PBMCs or T cells enriched from blood (not recorded which). These receptors were collected from a woman aged 18-30 years with acute COVID-19.

About this clone: The same CDR3 also results from other DNA sequences found in this sample. The rearrangement joins TRBV18 to TRBJ1-1, with 9 bases lining up with TRBD1. The ends lost 2 bases at V and 3 bases at J; junction bases unmatched: 1. CDR1 and CDR2 from the germline V gene are KGHSH and LQKENI. The CDR3 consists of 14 residues. CDR3 bases: TGTGCCAGCTCACCAAGACAGGGGGACACTGAAGCTTTCTTT. Protein: CASSPRQGDTEAFF.

V gene TRBV10-2 combines with J gene TRBJ1-1; 7 positions match TRBD1. After removal of 8 bases from V and 4 bases from J, the junction contained 4 bases not matched to a gene. Germline CDR1 reads WSHSY; CDR2 reads SAAADI. CDR3 size: 12 residues. As DNA, the CDR3 is TGCGCCAGCCGAGACAGGGTCACTGAAGCTTTCTTT. Translating gives CASRDRVTEAFF.

The V gene is TRBV18, the J gene TRBJ1-1; D is perhaps TRBD1 (6 bases). The CDR3 totals 13 residues. The germline V gene encodes CDR1 KGHSH and CDR2 LQKENI. Trimming pared 6 bases from V and 3 bases from J, leaving 11 bases between. The CDR3 DNA reads TGTGCCAGCTCGCGGTCAGGGGACACTGAAGCTTTCTTT. Translated, it gives CASSRSGDTEAFF.

The chain links TRBV28 to TRBJ2-7; 7 bases match TRBD2. The CDR3 loop spans 14 amino acids. After removal of 5 bases from V and 3 bases from J, the junction contained 7 bases not matched to a gene. CDR1 and CDR2 from the germline V gene are MDHEN and SYDVKM. The CDR3 DNA reads TGTGCCAGCAGTCTTATGGGAGGGAGCTACGAGCAGTACTTC. Translation: CASSLMGGSYEQYF.

This clone has only one observation. The chain links TRBV29-1 to TRBJ1-1, with D perhaps TRBD1 (5 bases). Germline CDR1 and CDR2: SQVTM and ANQGSEA. Trimming took 1 base from V and 3 from J, leaving 9 bases between them. This CDR3 has 13 residues. Here the CDR3 DNA reads TGCAGCGTTGAAGGTGGGGGGTACACTGAAGCTTTCTTT. This encodes CSVEGGGYTEAFF.